This T cell receptor beta chain emerged from a study of T cells in Graves' hyperthyroidism and ophthalmopathy (dated by TCRdb to about 2019). Regarding the research as a whole: Peripheral blood samples were taken at the time of initial diagnosis, prior to any treatment. An independent validation cohort of about 19 hyperthyroidism patients and some 15 patients who later progressed to ophthalmopathy tested prospective prediction of ophthalmopathy. Once sampling was done, hyperthyroidism patients were given methimazole at a starting dose of 30 mg daily, whereas ophthalmopathy patients were given high-dose intravenous methylprednisolone. A discovery cohort of around 98 patients, about 40 with Graves' ophthalmopathy and fewer than 65 with stable Graves' hyperthyroidism, was used to find distinguishing TCR V-J signatures. The roughly 94 discovery patients were randomly divided into training and test sets at a 7:3 ratio. According to the paper, TCR Vbeta CDR3 sequencing was carried out on about 140 peripheral blood samples, which came from some 41 ophthalmopathy, approximately 72 hyperthyroidism and roughly 17 progressor patients. In several Graves' hyperthyroidism patients, the study also compared T-cell repertoires from thyroid tissue with T-cell repertoires from blood. Broader findings and caveats from the paper: In validation, the model predicted progression to ophthalmopathy a median of about 6.8 months before onset, with approximately 71% sensitivity and just under 75% specificity. In cross-validation, a model built on a 13 V-J signature told ophthalmopathy apart from stable hyperthyroidism with approximately 90% sensitivity and roughly 81% specificity, and in testing the same model reached 80%/75%. Blood samples also contained most of the expanded thyroid clonotypes (frequency above 0.001), which suggests that blood repertoires may reflect thyroid immune responses. Sample size was not statistically predetermined, and blinding of investigators to group allocation was not performed.

The germline V gene encodes CDR1 SQVTM and CDR2 ANQGSEA. The CDR3, cysteine through phenylalanine, is 14 amino acids long. Only the CDR3 DNA is retained, 42 bases long and in frame from the first base. V and J lose 4 bases and 7 bases, and a span of 14 bases separates them. Amplification of TCR beta CDR3 regions was carried out from RNA transcripts. The first round of RT-PCR for the TCR CDR3 was performed with the HTBI primer set and the Qiagen OneStep RT-PCR kit. Libraries were constructed in a second round of multiplex PCR, after which size selection and purification were carried out. The libraries were sequenced on an Illumina HiSeq2000 using paired-end 100 bp reads. Per the authors' processing: SOAPnuke was used to process the raw data, throwing out any read that contained adapters or uncalled bases, had a mean Phred below 15, or lacked an exact constant-primer or identifier match. High-quality paired reads were merged using COPE v1.2.5, and each unique nucleotide sequence was defined as a clonotype. Clonotypes were aligned to IMGT TRBV, TRBD and TRBJ reference segments using MiTCR v1.1. Only V-J combinations with frequency above 0.0001, covering 98% to 99.2% of repertoires, were analysed. The TCS score was defined as F50 (clonal expansion) divided by E x V (chaos), with BLOSUM62-based TCRdist calculated between CDR3 peptides within each V-J. Welch's t-statistics and random forest reduced roughly 500 V-J features to 10 to 15, which were used in a naive Bayes classifier (R e1071). TCRdb ran its own pipeline on the public reads, namely fastp trimming at Q25 and MiXCR clone calling, and kept in-frame beta chains. CDR3 protein sequences are deduplicated, and each keeps its most common genes and DNA. The V and J calls, along with clone size, are taken from TCRdb and not from the paper's own processing. The sample records hundreds of thousands of distinct CDR3 sequences, 20% to 25% of which are singletons. The top ten clones comprise about 35% of the sample.

Moderately to severely active disease, a Clinical Activity Score of at least 3, a NOSPECS grade of at least 4, and a duration under 3 months were present in ophthalmopathy patients. Any patient with an uncontrolled infection, another autoimmune disease, pregnancy or lactation was excluded. Diagnoses relied on clinical symptoms, serum thyroxine and TRAb, thyroid ultrasound and orbital computed tomography. PBMCs were isolated from about 9.2 ml of fresh peripheral blood by Ficoll-Paque density gradient centrifugation. Trizol reagent was used to extract total RNA, and RNA quality was then checked on an Agilent 2100 Bioanalyzer. Worth noting for this clonotype: What this receptor recognizes is not known. Base-call qualities are not available, and no considerably larger clone is one nucleotide away.

The sequenced sample consisted of blood. This receptor was taken from a man aged 25-45 years with Graves' ophthalmopathy. In this chain, TRBV29-1 is recombined with TRBJ2-6; the D gene is not confidently resolved. The DNA reads as follows: TGCAGCGTTGTTCTTGGACCCGACGCCAACGTCCTGACTTTC. It encodes CSVVLGPDANVLTF. The entire variable domain, with the stretches around the CDR3 drawn from the reference TRBV29-1 and TRBJ2-6 proteins, is SAVISQKPSRDICQRGTSLTIQCQVDSQVTMMFWYRQQPGQSLTLIATANQGSEATYESGFVIDKFPISRPNLTFSTLTVSNMSPEDSSIYLCSVVLGPDANVLTFGAGSRLTVL.